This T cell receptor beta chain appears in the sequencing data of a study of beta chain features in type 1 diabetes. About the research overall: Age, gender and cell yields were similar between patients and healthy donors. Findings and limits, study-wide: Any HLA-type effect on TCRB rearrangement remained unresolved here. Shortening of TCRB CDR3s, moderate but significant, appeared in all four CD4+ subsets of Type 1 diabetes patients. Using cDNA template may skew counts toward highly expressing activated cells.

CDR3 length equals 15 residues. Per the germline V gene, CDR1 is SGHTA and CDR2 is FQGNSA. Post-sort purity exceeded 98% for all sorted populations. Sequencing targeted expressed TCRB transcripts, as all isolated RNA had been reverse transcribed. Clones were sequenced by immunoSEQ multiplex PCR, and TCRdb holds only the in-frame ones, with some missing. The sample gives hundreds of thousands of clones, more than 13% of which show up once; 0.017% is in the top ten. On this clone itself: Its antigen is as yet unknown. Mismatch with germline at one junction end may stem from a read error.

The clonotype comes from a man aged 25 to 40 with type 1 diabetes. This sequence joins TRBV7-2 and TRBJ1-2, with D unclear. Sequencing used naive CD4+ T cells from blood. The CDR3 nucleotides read TGCGCCAGCAGCCAAGATTTCGGATCCCTAGCTGGCTACACCTTC. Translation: CASSQDFGSLAGYTF.